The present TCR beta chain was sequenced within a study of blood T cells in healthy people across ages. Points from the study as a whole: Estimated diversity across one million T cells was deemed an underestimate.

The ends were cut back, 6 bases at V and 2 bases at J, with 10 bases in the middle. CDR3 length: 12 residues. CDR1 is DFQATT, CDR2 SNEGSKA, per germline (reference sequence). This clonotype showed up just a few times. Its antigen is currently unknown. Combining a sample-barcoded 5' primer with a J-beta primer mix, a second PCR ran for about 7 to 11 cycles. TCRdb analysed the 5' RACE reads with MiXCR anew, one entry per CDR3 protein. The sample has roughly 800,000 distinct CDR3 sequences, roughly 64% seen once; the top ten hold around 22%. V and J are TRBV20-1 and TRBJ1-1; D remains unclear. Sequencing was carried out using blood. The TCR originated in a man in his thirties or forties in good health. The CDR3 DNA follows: TGCAGTGCCTTGGGAGGTAACACTGAAGCTTTCTTT. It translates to CSALGGNTEAFF.